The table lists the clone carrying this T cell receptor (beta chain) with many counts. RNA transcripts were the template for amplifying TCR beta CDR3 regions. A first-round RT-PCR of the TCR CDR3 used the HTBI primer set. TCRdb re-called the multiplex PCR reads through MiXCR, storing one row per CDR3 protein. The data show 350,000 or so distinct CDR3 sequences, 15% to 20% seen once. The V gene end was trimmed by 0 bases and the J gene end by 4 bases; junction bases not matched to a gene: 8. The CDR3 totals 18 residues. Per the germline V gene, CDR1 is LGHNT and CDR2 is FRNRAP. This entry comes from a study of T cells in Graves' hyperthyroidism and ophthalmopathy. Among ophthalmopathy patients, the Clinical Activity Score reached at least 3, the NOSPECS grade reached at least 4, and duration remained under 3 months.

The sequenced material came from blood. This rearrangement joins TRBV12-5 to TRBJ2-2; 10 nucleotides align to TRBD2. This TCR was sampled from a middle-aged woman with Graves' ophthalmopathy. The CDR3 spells CASGLVLGLAGATGELFF. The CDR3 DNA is TGTGCTAGTGGTTTGGTACTGGGGCTAGCGGGAGCCACCGGGGAGCTGTTTTTT.